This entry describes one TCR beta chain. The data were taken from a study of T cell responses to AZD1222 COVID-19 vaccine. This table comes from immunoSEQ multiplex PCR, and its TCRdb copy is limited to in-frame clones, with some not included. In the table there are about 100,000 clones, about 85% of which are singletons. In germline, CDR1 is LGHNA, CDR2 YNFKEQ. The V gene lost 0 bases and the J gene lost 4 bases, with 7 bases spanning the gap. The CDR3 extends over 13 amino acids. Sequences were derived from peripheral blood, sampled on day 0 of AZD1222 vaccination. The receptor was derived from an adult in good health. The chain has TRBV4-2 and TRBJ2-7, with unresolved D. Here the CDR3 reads CASSQESSYEQYF. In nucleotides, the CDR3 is TGTGCCAGCAGCCAAGAGTCGAGTTACGAGCAGTACTTC.